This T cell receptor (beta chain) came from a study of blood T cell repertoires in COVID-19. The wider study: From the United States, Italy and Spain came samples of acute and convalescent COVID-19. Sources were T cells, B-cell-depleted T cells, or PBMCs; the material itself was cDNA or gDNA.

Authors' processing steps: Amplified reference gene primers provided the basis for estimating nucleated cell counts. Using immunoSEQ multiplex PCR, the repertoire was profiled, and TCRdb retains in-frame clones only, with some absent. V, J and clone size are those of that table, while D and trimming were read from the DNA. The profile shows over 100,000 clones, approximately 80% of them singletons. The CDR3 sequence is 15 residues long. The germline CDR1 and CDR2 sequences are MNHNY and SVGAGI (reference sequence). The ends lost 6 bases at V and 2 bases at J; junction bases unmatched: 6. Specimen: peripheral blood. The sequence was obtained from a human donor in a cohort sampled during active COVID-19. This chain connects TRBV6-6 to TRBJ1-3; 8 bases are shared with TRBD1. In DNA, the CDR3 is TGTGCCAGCAGAGCCGGACAGGGCCCTGGAAACACCATATATTTT. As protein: CASRAGQGPGNTIYF.